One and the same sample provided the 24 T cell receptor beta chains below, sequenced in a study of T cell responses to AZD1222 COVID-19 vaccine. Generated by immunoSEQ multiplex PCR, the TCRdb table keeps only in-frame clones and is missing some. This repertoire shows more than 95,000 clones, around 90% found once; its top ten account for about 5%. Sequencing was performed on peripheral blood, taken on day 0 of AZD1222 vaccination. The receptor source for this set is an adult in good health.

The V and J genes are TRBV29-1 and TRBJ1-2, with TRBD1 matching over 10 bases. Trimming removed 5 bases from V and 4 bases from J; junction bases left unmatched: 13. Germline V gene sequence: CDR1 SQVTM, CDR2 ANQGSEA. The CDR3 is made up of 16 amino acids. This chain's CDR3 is CSVFPPGQGPRYGYTF. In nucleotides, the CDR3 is TGCAGCGTTTTTCCCCCGGGACAGGGGCCGCGCTATGGCTACACCTTC. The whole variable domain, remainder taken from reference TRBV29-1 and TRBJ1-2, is SAVISQKPSRDICQRGTSLTIQCQVDSQVTMMFWYRQQPGQSLTLIATANQGSEATYESGFVIDKFPISRPNLTFSTLTVSNMSPEDSSIYLCSVFPPGQGPRYGYTFGSGTRLTVV.

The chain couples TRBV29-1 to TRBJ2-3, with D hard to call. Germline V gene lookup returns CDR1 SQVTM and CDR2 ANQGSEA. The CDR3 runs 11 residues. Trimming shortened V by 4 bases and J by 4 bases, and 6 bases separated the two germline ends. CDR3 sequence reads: CSVVPADTQYF. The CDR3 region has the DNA TGCAGCGTTGTCCCGGCAGATACGCAGTATTTT.

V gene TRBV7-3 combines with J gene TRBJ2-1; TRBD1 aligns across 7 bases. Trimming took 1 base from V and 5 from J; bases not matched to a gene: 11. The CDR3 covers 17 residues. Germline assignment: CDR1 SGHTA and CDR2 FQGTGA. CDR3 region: CASSLIPVVTGDNEQFF. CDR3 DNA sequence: TGTGCCAGCAGCTTAATCCCCGTAGTTACAGGGGACAATGAGCAGTTCTTC.

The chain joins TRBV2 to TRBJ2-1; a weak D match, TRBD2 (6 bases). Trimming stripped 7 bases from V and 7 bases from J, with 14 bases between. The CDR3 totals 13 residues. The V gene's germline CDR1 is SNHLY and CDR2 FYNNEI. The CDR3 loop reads CASMGDSGNEQFF. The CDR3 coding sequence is TGTGCCAGCATGGGGGACTCCGGGAATGAGCAGTTCTTC.

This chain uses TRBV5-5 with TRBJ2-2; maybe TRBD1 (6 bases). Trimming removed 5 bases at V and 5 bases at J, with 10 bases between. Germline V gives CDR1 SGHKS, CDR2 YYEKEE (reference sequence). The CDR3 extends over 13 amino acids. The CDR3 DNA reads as TGTGCCAGCAGGGTTGGGACAACCGGGGAGCTGTTTTTT. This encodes CASRVGTTGELFF.

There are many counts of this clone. For the CDR3, the DNA is TGTGCCATCAGTGGCGGGACAACTGGAAACACCATATATTTT. As protein: CAISGGTTGNTIYF. The rearrangement links TRBV10-3 to TRBJ1-3; TRBD1 might be the D (6 bases). CDR1 is ENHRY and CDR2 is SYGVKD in the germline V gene. This CDR3 has 14 amino acids. V shed 4 bases and J shed 2 bases, with 9 bases lying between them.

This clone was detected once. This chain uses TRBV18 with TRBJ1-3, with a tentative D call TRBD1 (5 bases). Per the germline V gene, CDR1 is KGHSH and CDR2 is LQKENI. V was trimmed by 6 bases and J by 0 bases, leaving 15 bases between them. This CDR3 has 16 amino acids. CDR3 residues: CASSPFDSGSGNTIYF. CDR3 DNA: TGTGCCAGCTCCCCCTTCGACAGCGGCTCTGGAAACACCATATATTTT.

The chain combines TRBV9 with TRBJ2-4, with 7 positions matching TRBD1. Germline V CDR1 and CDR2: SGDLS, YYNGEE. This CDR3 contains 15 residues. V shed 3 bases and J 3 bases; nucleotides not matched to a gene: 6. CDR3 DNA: TGTGCCAGCAGCGAAAACCGGGACAGCAAAAACATTCAGTACTTC. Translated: CASSENRDSKNIQYF.

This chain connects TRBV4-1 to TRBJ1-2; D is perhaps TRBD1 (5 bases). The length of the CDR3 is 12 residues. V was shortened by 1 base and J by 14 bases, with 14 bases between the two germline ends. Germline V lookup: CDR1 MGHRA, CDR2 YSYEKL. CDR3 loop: CASSQGGVPNTF. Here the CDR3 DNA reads TGCGCCAGCAGCCAAGGAGGGGTCCCGAATACCTTC.

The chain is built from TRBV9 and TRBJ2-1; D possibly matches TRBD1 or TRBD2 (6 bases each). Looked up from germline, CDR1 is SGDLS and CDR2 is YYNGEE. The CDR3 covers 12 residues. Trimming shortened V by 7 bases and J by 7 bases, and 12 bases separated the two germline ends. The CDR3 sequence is CASGGLGNEQFF. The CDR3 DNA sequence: TGTGCCAGCGGGGGGCTGGGGAATGAGCAGTTCTTC.

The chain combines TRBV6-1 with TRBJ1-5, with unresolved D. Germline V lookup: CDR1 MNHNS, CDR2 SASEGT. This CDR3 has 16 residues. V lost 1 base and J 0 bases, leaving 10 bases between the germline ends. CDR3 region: CASSEGGRYSNQPQHF. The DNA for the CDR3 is TGTGCCAGCAGTGAAGGTGGCAGATATAGCAATCAGCCCCAGCATTTT.

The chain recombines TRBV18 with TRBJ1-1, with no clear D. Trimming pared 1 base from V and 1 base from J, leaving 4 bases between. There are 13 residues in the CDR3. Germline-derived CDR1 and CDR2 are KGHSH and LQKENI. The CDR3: CASSPQKNTEAFF. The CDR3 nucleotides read TGTGCCAGCTCACCACAGAAGAACACTGAAGCTTTCTTT.

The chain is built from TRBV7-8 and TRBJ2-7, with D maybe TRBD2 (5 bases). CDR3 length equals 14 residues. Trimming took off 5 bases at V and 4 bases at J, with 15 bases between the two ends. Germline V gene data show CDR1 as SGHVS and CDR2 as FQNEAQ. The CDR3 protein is CASSKLDFGYEQYF. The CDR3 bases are TGTGCCAGCAGCAAACTAGATTTCGGGTACGAGCAGTACTTC.

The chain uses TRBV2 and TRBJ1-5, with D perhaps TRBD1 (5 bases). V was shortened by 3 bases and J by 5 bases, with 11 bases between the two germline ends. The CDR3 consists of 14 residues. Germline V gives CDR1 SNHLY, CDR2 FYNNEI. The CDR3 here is CASSEGREDQPQHF. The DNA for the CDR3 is TGTGCCAGCAGTGAGGGCAGGGAAGATCAGCCCCAGCATTTT.

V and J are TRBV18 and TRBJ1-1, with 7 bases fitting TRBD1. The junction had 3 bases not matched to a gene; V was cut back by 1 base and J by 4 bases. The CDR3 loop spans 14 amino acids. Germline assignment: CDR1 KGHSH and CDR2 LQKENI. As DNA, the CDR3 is TGTGCCAGCTCACCACAGGGGGCTCGCACTGAAGCTTTCTTT. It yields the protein CASSPQGARTEAFF.

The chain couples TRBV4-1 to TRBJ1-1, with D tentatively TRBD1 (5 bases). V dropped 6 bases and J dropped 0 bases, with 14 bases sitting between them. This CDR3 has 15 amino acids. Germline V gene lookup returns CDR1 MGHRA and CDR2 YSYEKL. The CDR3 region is CASSQTRGLNTEAFF. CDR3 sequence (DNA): TGCGCCAGCAGTCAAACCCGGGGCCTGAACACTGAAGCTTTCTTT.

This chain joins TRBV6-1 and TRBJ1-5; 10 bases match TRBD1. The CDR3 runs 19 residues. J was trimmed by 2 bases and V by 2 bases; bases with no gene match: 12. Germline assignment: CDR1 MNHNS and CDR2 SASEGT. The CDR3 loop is CASSEPPGTGVAGNQPQHF. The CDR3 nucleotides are TGTGCCAGCAGTGAACCCCCCGGGACAGGGGTGGCTGGCAATCAGCCCCAGCATTTT.

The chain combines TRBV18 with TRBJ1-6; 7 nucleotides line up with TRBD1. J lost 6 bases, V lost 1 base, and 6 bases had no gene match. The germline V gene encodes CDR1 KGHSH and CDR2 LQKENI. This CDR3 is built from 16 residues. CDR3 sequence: CASSPQSGTVNSPLHF. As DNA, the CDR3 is TGTGCCAGCTCACCACAGTCTGGGACAGTTAATTCACCCCTCCACTTT.

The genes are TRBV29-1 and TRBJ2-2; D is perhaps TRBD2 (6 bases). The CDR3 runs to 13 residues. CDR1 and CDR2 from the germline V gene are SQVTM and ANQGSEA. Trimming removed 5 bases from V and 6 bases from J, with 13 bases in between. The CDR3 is CSVPGPGAGELFF. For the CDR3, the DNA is TGCAGCGTTCCGGGCCCGGGGGCCGGGGAGCTGTTTTTT.

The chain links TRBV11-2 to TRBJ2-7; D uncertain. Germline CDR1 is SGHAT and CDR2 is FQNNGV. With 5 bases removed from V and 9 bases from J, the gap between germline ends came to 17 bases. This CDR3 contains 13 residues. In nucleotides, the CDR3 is TGTGCCAGCAGCCCAAATCTTTCGACGCGGCAGTACTTC. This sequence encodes CASSPNLSTRQYF.

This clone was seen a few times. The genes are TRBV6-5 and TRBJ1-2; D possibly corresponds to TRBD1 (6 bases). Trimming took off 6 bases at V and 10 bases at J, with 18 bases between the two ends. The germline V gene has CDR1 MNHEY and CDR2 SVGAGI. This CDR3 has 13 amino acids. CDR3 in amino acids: CASSAGTTSPYTF. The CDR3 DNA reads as TGTGCCAGCAGCGCCGGGACAACGAGTCCCTACACCTTC.

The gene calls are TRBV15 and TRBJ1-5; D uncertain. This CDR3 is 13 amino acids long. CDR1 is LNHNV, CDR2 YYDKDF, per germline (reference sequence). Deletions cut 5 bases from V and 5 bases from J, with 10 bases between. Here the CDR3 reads CATSPTAHQPQHF. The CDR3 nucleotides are TGTGCCACCAGCCCAACCGCCCATCAGCCCCAGCATTTT.

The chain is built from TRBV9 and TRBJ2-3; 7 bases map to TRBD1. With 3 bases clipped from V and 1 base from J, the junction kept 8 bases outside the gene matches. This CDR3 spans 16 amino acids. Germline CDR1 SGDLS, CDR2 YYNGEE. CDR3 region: CASSGHRGSGTDTQYF. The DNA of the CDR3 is TGTGCCAGCAGCGGCCACAGGGGTTCAGGCACAGATACGCAGTATTTT. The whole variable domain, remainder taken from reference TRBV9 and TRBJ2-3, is DSGVTQTPKHLITATGQRVTLRCSPRSGDLSVYWYQQSLDQGLQFLIQYYNGEERAKGNILERFSAQQFPDLHSELNLSSLELGDSALYFCASSGHRGSGTDTQYFGPGTRLTVL.

The CDR3 loop reads CMSGLASTNQETQYF. The CDR3 DNA reads as TGTATGAGCGGACTAGCGAGTACCAACCAAGAGACCCAGTACTTC. V gene TRBV11-3 combines with J gene TRBJ2-5; TRBD2 matches at 9 bases. There are 15 residues in the CDR3. The germline CDR1 and CDR2 sequences are SGHNT and YENEEA. The whole variable domain, filled in from reference TRBV11-3 and TRBJ2-5, reads EAGVVQSPRYKIIEKKQPVAFWCNPISGHNTLYWYLQNLGQGPELLIRYENEEAVDDSQLPKDRFSAERLKGVDSTLKIQPAELGDSAVYLCMSGLASTNQETQYFGPGTRLLVL.